This T cell receptor beta chain derives from a study of OX40 agonist ivuxolimab in advanced cancers. This table comes from immunoSEQ multiplex PCR, and its TCRdb copy is limited to in-frame clones, with some not included. The table shows tens of thousands of clones, with roughly nine tenths occurring only once. This clone was observed a handful of times. CDR3 length: 13 residues. Trimming stripped 2 bases from V and 4 bases from J, with 7 bases between. Germline assignment: CDR1 SGHKS and CDR2 YYEKEE (reference sequence). The specimen comprised CD4+ or CD8+ T cells sorted from blood, sampled in a trial of the OX40 agonist ivuxolimab. The clonotype originates from an adult with an advanced solid tumor such as melanoma, head and neck, liver or kidney cancer. The genes are TRBV5-5 and TRBJ1-3; D unclear. CDR3 amino acids: CASSLSAGNTIYF. CDR3 bases: TGTGCCAGCAGCTTATCTGCCGGAAACACCATATATTTT.